A selection of T cell receptor beta chains follows, all from one sample in a study of T cells expressing NK-cell markers. TCRdb reanalyzed the 5' RACE reads and collapses them to one entry per CDR3 protein, without DNA. The sample features over 250,000 distinct CDR3 sequences, with 3.5% to 5% in its top ten. Source material: blood T cells: a sorted CD56 or NKG2C T cell subset, CD4+ or CD8+ T cells, or bulk PBMC T cells (not recorded which). The origin of the receptors is a woman between 18 and 70 years old in good health. Each CDR3 is given with its conserved first and last residue.

TRBJ2-2 TRBV6-1 CASRTDGAPTNTGELFF
TRBJ1-2 TRBV5-1 CASSIRAASGYTF
TRBJ1-6 TRBV20-1 CSARMRVQGSPLHF
TRBJ2-2 TRBV15 CATSSYSGRGSGELFF
TRBJ2-1 TRBV4-2 CASSPGRPGSSYNEQFF
TRBJ1-4 TRBV7-9 CASGNKGLNEKLFF
TRBJ2-5 TRBV28 CASSFYREETQYF
TRBJ1-1 TRBV19 CASSIGTGKMMNTEAFF
TRBJ2-3 TRBV6-1 CASNPEALSTDTQYF
TRBJ1-1 TRBV7-2 CASSLVRPNTEAFF
TRBJ2-1 TRBV5-4 CASRGTLSSYNEQFF
TRBJ1-6 TRBV14 CASSPGPRSSYNSPLHF
TRBJ1-6 TRBV7-6 CASSLAGQARNSPLHF
TRBJ1-6 TRBV18 CASSPGLTYNSPLHF
TRBJ1-1 TRBV28 CASSQTGGLEAFF
TRBJ2-1 TRBV20-1 CSARAWGRHEQFF
TRBJ1-3 TRBV6-2/TRBV6-3 CASSFPGTGNTIYF
TRBJ2-2 TRBV29-1 CSVEVGDRGPGELFF
TRBJ2-3 TRBV18 CASSPTGGLGDTQYF
TRBJ2-1 TRBV6-2/TRBV6-3 CASSWREPNEQFF
TRBJ2-2 TRBV9 CASSAGLAAPNTGELFF
TRBJ2-5 TRBV20-1 CSAREGIKETQYF
TRBJ2-5 TRBV7-9 CASSTGTARETQYF
TRBJ1-2 TRBV29-1 CSARQGRGGYTF
TRBJ2-1 TRBV12-3/TRBV12-4 CASSLEAPGYNEQFF
TRBJ2-5 TRBV29-1 CSAQRGGPETQYF
TRBJ2-1 TRBV6-5 CASSYSKLGGEQFF
TRBJ1-2 TRBV10-3 CAISEGVFNYGYTF
TRBJ1-2 TRBV20-1 CSAPPGQGLNYGYTF
TRBJ1-1 TRBV12-3/TRBV12-4 CASSRSGRLRLATEAFF
TRBJ2-5 TRBV7-2 CASSFMVQWETQYF
TRBJ2-5 TRBV7-2 CASSLQGGAETQYF
TRBJ2-1 TRBV5-1 CASSLGTAGGVYNEQFF
TRBJ2-2 TRBV20-1 CSARVLGGELFF
TRBJ2-2 TRBV12-3/TRBV12-4 CASSFAEVNTGELFF
TRBJ2-1 TRBV5-1 CASRPLGTSGRHEQFF